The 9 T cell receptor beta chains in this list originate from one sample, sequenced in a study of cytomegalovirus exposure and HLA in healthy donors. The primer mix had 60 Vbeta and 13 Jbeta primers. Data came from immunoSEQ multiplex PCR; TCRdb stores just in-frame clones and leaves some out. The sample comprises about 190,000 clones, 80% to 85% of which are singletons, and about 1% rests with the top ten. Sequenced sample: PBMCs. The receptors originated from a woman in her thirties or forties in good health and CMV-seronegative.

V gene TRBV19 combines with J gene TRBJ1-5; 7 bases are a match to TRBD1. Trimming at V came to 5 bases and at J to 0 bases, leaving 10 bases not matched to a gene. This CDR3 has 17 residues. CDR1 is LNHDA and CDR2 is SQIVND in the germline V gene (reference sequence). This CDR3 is CASSSGQDSYSNQPQHF. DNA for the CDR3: TGTGCCAGTAGTTCCGGACAGGATAGTTATAGCAATCAGCCCCAGCATTTT.

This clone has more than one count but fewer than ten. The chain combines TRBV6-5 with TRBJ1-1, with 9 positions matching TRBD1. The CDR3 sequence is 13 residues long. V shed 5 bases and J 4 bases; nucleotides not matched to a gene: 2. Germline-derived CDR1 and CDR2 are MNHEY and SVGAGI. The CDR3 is CASSQTGGTEAFF. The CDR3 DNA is TGTGCCAGCAGTCAGACAGGGGGCACTGAAGCTTTCTTT.

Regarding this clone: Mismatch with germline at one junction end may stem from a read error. The CDR3 bases are TGTGCCAGCAGCGAGGGCCCCACAGGTACGCAGTATTTT. It specifies CASSEGPTGTQYF. This chain uses TRBV9 with TRBJ2-3, with D perhaps matching TRBD1 (5 bases). The CDR3 has 13 residues. Germline CDR1 is SGDLS and CDR2 is YYNGEE. The entire variable domain, with the rest obtained from reference TRBV9 and TRBJ2-3, is as follows: DSGVTQTPKHLITATGQRVTLRCSPRSGDLSVYWYQQSLDQGLQFLIQYYNGEERAKGNILERFSAQQFPDLHSELNLSSLELGDSALYFCASSEGPTGTQYFGPGTRLTVL.

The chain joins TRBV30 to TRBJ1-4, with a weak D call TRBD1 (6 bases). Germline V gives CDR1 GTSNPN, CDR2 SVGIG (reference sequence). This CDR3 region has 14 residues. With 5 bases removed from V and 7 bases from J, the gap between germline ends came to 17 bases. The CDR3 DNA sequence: TGTGCCTGGCGACCTCGGACAGTGGGTGAAAAACTGTTTTTT. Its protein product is CAWRPRTVGEKLFF.

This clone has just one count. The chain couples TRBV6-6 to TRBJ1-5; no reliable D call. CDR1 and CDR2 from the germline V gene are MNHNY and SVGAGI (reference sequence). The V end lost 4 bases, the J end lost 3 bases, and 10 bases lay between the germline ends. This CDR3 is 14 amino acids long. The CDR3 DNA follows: TGTGCCAGCAGTTTTCGGAGCAACAATCAGCCCCAGCATTTT. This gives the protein CASSFRSNNQPQHF.

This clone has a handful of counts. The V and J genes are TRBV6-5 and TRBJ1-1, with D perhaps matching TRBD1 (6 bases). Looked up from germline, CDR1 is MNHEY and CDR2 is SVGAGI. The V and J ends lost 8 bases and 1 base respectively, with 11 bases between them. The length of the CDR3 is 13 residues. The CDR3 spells CASSRQENTEAFF. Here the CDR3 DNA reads TGTGCCAGCTCTCGACAGGAGAACACTGAAGCTTTCTTT.

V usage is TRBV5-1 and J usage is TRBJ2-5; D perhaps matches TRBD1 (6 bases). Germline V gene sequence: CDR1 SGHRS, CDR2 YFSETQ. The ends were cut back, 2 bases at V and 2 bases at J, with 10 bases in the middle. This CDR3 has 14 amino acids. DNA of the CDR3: TGCGCCAGCAGCTTTCAGGGGCCGCAAGAGACCCAGTACTTC. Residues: CASSFQGPQETQYF.

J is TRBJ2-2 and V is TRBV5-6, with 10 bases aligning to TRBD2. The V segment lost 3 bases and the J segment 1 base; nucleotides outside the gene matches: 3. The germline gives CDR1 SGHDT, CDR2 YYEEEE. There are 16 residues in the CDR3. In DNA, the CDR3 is TGTGCCAGCAGCTACCGACTAGCGGGGAACACCGGGGAGCTGTTTTTT. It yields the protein CASSYRLAGNTGELFF.

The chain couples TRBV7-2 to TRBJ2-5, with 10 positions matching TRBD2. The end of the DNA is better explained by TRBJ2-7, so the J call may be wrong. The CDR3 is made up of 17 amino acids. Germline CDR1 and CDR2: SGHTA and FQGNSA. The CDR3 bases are TGTGCCAGCAGCTTAGGGGGCCAAGCGGGAGGGCCCTACGAGCAGTACTTC. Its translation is CASSLGGQAGGPYEQYF.